The entry that follows covers one TCR beta chain sequence. Its antigen is not yet known. Per-nucleotide qualities are absent, and no much larger clonotype sits a single base away. The germline V gene (reference sequence) supplies CDR1 LNHDA and CDR2 SQIVND. The junction shows trimming of 5 bases on V and 4 bases on J, and the gene matches do not reach 8 bases of it. The CDR3 spans 14 residues, from the cysteine through the phenylalanine. Only the CDR3 DNA is retained, 42 bases long and in frame from the first base. This sample is part of a study of control samples from healthy donors and cancer patients (dated by TCRdb to the early 2020s). Libraries were made using the immunoSEQ multiplex PCR assay. Not all clones reach the TCRdb copy of this immuneACCESS table, which keeps in-frame sequences only. Checked studies attribute under half of the gap to unresolved V genes and leave the rest unexplained. The sample yields roughly 130,000 clones; more than 70% were counted once. Roughly 3.4% of the sample is held by the ten biggest clonotypes.

The TCR was taken from a middle-aged man in good health. The V and J segments used are TRBV19 and TRBJ2-7; a stretch of 7 junction bases matches TRBD1. The specimen was blood. Read as DNA, the sequence is TGTGCCAGTAGTGCCCAGGGACAGCCATACGAGCAGTACTTC. It specifies CASSAQGQPYEQYF.